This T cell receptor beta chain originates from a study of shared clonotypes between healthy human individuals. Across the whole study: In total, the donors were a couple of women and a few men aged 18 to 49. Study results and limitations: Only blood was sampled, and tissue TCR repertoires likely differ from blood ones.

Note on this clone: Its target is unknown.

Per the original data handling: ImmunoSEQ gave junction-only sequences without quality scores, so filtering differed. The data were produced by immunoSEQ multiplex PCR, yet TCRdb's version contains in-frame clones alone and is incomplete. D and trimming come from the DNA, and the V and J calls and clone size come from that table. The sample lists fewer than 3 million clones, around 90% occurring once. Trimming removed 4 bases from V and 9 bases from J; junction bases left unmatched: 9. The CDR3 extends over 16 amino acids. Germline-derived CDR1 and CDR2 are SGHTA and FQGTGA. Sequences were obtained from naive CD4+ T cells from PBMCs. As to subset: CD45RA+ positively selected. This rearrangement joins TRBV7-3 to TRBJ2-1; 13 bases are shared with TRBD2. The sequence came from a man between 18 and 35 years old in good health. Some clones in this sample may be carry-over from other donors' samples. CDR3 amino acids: CASSSRTSGSGAEQFF. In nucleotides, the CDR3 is TGTGCCAGCAGCTCAAGGACTAGCGGGAGTGGTGCTGAGCAGTTCTTC.